The clone carrying this TCR beta chain was counted once. The PCR employed 60 Vbeta primers together with 13 Jbeta primers. This table comes from immunoSEQ multiplex PCR, and its TCRdb copy is limited to in-frame clones, with some not included. The table shows 95,000 to 100,000 clones, with approximately 72% occurring only once. This specimen belongs to a study of cytomegalovirus exposure and HLA in healthy donors. Germline assignment: CDR1 WNHNN and CDR2 SYGVQD (reference sequence). Deletions cut 8 bases from V and 7 bases from J, with 5 bases between. This CDR3 is 10 amino acids long. The specimen was PBMCs. The clonotype originates from a man in his forties or fifties in good health and CMV-seropositive. The rearrangement uses TRBV10-1 and TRBJ2-2; perhaps TRBD1 as D (5 bases). For the CDR3, the DNA is TGCGCCAGCCAGGGCGGGGAGCTGTTTTTT. Encoded protein: CASQGGELFF.